One sample yielded the 18 T cell receptor beta chains listed below, sequenced in a study of blood T cell repertoires in COVID-19. Using immunoSEQ multiplex PCR, the repertoire was profiled, and TCRdb retains in-frame clones only, with some absent. The sample lists about 340,000 clones; around four fifths were seen once. Sequenced material: peripheral blood. These receptor sequences come from a man aged 25-45 years with active or convalescent COVID-19.

The rearrangement links TRBV28 to TRBJ2-7; D is perhaps TRBD2 (6 bases). V gave up 5 bases and J gave up 7 bases, with 18 bases separating them. The CDR3 extends over 14 amino acids. CDR1 is MDHEN and CDR2 is SYDVKM in the germline V gene. CDR3 sequence (DNA): TGTGCCAGCAGTGAGGACGGGGGATGGTGGGAGCAGTACTTC. It translates to CASSEDGGWWEQYF. Full variable domain (rest looked up from reference TRBV28 and TRBJ2-7): DVKVTQSSRYLVKRTGEKVFLECVQDMDHENMFWYRQDPGLGLRLIYFSYDVKMKEKGDIPEGYSVSREKKERFSLILESASTNQTSMYLCASSEDGGWWEQYFGPGTRLTVT.

The chain employs TRBV5-1 and TRBJ2-2, with D possibly being TRBD1 or TRBD2 (9 bases each). V lost 4 bases and J lost 4, with 23 bases in between. The germline V gene has CDR1 SGHRS and CDR2 YFSETQ. The length of the CDR3 is 18 residues. CDR3 DNA sequence: TGCGCCAGCAGCGGGACAGGGAGCGGGAGGTTCGCCACCGGGGAGCTGTTTTTT. Its translation: CASSGTGSGRFATGELFF.

The V gene is TRBV6-1, the J gene TRBJ2-3; 8 nucleotides agree with TRBD1. Germline V gene data show CDR1 as MNHNS and CDR2 as SASEGT. CDR3 size: 15 residues. With V trimmed by 3 bases and J by 4 bases, 6 bases remained unmatched. CDR3 sequence reads: CASSDSGQGADTQYF. CDR3 DNA sequence: TGTGCCAGCAGTGATTCAGGACAGGGAGCAGATACGCAGTATTTT.

In its sample, this clone was seen once. The chain employs TRBV10-3 and TRBJ2-1; weak D call: TRBD1 (5 bases). Germline loops: CDR1 ENHRY, CDR2 SYGVKD. The germline V and J ends were trimmed by 9 bases and 2 bases, with 11 bases remaining between them. The CDR3 is 13 amino acids. As DNA, the CDR3 is TGTGCCATAAAAGGGGTTCCCTACAATGAGCAGTTCTTC. Encoded protein: CAIKGVPYNEQFF.

The rearrangement uses TRBV6-5 and TRBJ2-5; unclear D gene. V was cut by 6 bases and J by 5 bases, with 13 bases left in between. Germline CDR1 reads MNHEY; CDR2 reads SVGAGI. The CDR3 runs 13 residues. The CDR3 region is CASSSTGWETQYF. In DNA form, the CDR3 reads TGTGCCAGCAGCTCGACCGGGTGGGAGACCCAGTACTTC.

The genes are TRBV4-3 and TRBJ2-1, with 7 positions matching TRBD2. V dropped 3 bases and J dropped 8; count of bases not matched to a gene: 13. The CDR3 is made up of 16 amino acids. The V gene's germline CDR1 is LGHNA and CDR2 YSLEER. The CDR3: CASSQDPSGLGDEQFF. The CDR3 DNA reads TGCGCCAGCAGCCAGGACCCTAGCGGCCTGGGGGATGAGCAGTTCTTC.

The chain has TRBV27 and TRBJ2-7; 9 bases are a match to TRBD2. CDR3 size: 16 residues. Per germline, CDR1 MNHEY and CDR2 SMNVEV (reference sequence). With V trimmed by 4 bases and J by 5 bases, 12 bases remained unmatched. Written as DNA, the CDR3 is TGTGCCAGCAGTTCCTGGTGGGGCGGGAGGGCCCACGAGCAGTACTTC. Its translation is CASSSWWGGRAHEQYF.

This chain links TRBV5-6 with TRBJ2-5, with 10 bases lining up with TRBD2. From germline, CDR1 is SGHDT and CDR2 YYEEEE. The CDR3 has 17 residues. V trimming: 4 bases; J trimming: 0 bases; junction bases outside the gene matches: 9. The CDR3 DNA reads TGTGCCAGCAGCCCTACCAGACTAGCGGGCAACCAAGAGACCCAGTACTTC. Translating it yields CASSPTRLAGNQETQYF.

V is TRBV19 and J is TRBJ2-1; maybe TRBD2 (6 bases). V was clipped by 11 bases and J by 0 bases, with 11 bases between them. CDR1 and CDR2 (germline): LNHDA, SQIVND (reference sequence). The CDR3 runs to 13 residues. CDR3 in DNA: TGTGCCTCAGGGAGGAGCTCCTACAATGAGCAGTTCTTC. Translation gives CASGRSSYNEQFF.

The chain links TRBV19 to TRBJ1-1; 8 bases are shared with TRBD1. In germline, CDR1 is LNHDA, CDR2 SQIVND (reference sequence). This CDR3 spans 15 amino acids. With V trimmed by 7 bases and J by 1 base, 8 bases remained unmatched. Here the CDR3 reads CASTAGGPRNTEAFF. The DNA for the CDR3 is TGTGCCAGTACCGCAGGGGGCCCTCGGAACACTGAAGCTTTCTTT.

The V call is TRBV5-1, the J call TRBJ2-3; D perhaps matches TRBD2 (7 bases). From germline, CDR1 is SGHRS and CDR2 YFSETQ. V lost 3 bases and J 1 base, leaving 12 bases between the germline ends. This CDR3 contains 15 residues. The CDR3 region is CASSWGGGGTDTQYF. In DNA form, the CDR3 reads TGCGCCAGCAGCTGGGGAGGGGGGGGCACAGATACGCAGTATTTT. Complete variable domain (other parts from reference TRBV5-1 and TRBJ2-3): KAGVTQTPRYLIKTRGQQVTLSCSPISGHRSVSWYQQTPGQGLQFLFEYFSETQRNKGNFPGRFSGRQFSNSRSEMNVSTLELGDSALYLCASSWGGGGTDTQYFGPGTRLTVL.

The chain has TRBV6-5 and TRBJ2-5, with D unclear. This CDR3 contains 12 residues. The germline V gene encodes CDR1 MNHEY and CDR2 SVGAGI. The V end was cut by 6 bases, the J end by 5 bases, with 10 bases between. The CDR3 loop reads CASSDARETQYF. As DNA, the CDR3 is TGTGCCAGCAGCGACGCTAGGGAGACCCAGTACTTC.

The V gene is TRBV12-5, the J gene TRBJ1-2; D is unresolved. The CDR3 has 16 residues. Trimming pared 1 base from V and 6 bases from J, leaving 18 bases between. Germline V CDR1 and CDR2: LGHNT, FRNRAP. The CDR3 is CASGLARQFQTNGYTF. DNA for the CDR3: TGTGCTAGTGGTTTGGCCCGTCAGTTCCAAACTAATGGCTACACCTTC.

The count of this clone is one. Written as DNA, the CDR3 is TGTGCCAGCAGCCACCTTACAGGTCCGTTCGGAAACACCATATATTTT. It yields the protein CASSHLTGPFGNTIYF. This chain uses TRBV14 with TRBJ1-3; a possible D gene is TRBD1 (5 bases). V was cut by 3 bases and J by 4 bases, with 16 bases left in between. CDR1 and CDR2 (germline): SGHDN, FVKESK. CDR3 size: 16 residues.

The table lists this clone with a count of one. The gene calls are TRBV9 and TRBJ1-2; tentatively, D is TRBD1 (6 bases). The CDR3 covers 13 residues. Per the germline V gene, CDR1 is SGDLS and CDR2 is YYNGEE. Trimming removed 1 base at V and 4 bases at J, with 8 bases between. This CDR3 reads CASSVLQGYGYTF. The CDR3 region has the DNA TGTGCCAGCAGCGTACTACAGGGCTATGGCTACACCTTC.

The chain carries TRBV7-8 and TRBJ1-5, with a tentative D call TRBD1 (6 bases). V dropped 5 bases and J dropped 0 bases, with 17 bases sitting between them. From germline, CDR1 is SGHVS and CDR2 FQNEAQ. The CDR3 is 17 amino acids. CDR3: CASSPWQGQYSNQPQHF. CDR3 nucleotides: TGTGCCAGCAGCCCCTGGCAGGGACAATATAGCAATCAGCCCCAGCATTTT.

V and J are TRBV24-1 and TRBJ2-7; 7 nucleotides match TRBD1. CDR1 and CDR2 (germline): KGHDR, SFDVKD. V was clipped by 5 bases and J by 6 bases; unmatched bases: 6. The CDR3 spans 13 residues. In DNA form, the CDR3 reads TGTGCCACCAGTGTTAAGGGGGCGAGCGAGCAGTACTTC. Its translation is CATSVKGASEQYF.

This chain connects TRBV5-1 to TRBJ1-2, with TRBD1 identical over 10 bases. The germline CDR1 and CDR2 sequences are SGHRS and YFSETQ. V was pared by 4 bases and J by 4 bases, with 10 bases of the junction left unmatched. This CDR3 has 16 residues. The CDR3 coding sequence is TGCGCCAGCAGCCCAACTAGGGGACAGGGGTTCTATGGCTACACCTTC. Residues: CASSPTRGQGFYGYTF.